Given below is one TCR beta chain in context. What it binds is not known. The sample belongs to a study of persistence of HIV-infected CD4 T cells. Findings and caveats of the study: Rare CMV-responding cells carrying HIV-1 proviruses were not analyzed separately for TCR. Antigen-responding cells were enriched for degenerate expanded CDR3beta sequences.

Nonspecific anti-CD3/anti-CD28 bead stimulation represents the broad CD4+ T cell repertoire. Sorting of responding CD4+ T cells relied on upregulated CD40 ligand together with CD69. These HIV-1-infected adults initiated suppressive ART in chronic infection. The CDR3 is 17 amino acids. The germline CDR1 and CDR2 sequences are MGHRA and YSYEKL. With 3 bases clipped from V and 4 bases from J, the junction kept 6 bases outside the gene matches. This was the immunoSEQ version 4 assay in survey mode. Sequenced by immunoSEQ multiplex PCR; TCRdb stores in-frame clones only, minus some. The profile covers about 40,000 clones, with 80% to 90% appearing a single time and about 1.3% taken by the ten largest.

The clonotype originates from an adult man with HIV who was CMV-seropositive. The chain carries TRBV4-1 and TRBJ2-7; 16 bases match TRBD2. The sequences come from CD4+ T cells sorted from PBMCs after approximately 20-hour stimulation, collected from a patient who received antiretroviral therapy. The CDR3 here is CASSQGTSGRGGYEQYF. CDR3 bases: TGCGCCAGCAGCCAGGGGACTAGCGGGAGGGGGGGTTACGAGCAGTACTTC.